Presented here are 15 T cell receptor beta chains from one specimen sequenced in a study of OX40 agonist ivuxolimab in advanced cancers. Repertoires were generated with immunoSEQ multiplex PCR, while TCRdb's copy carries only in-frame clones and drops some. The sample lists approximately 31,000 clones; over 75% were seen once. The sample consisted of CD4+ or CD8+ T cells sorted from blood, taken in a trial of the OX40 agonist ivuxolimab. The receptors were gathered from an adult with an advanced solid tumor such as melanoma, head and neck, liver or kidney cancer.

In this sample, this clone turned up once. This rearrangement joins TRBV5-1 to TRBJ2-7; D remains ambiguous. Germline loops: CDR1 SGHRS, CDR2 YFSETQ. The CDR3 is made up of 14 amino acids. Between the trimmed V and J ends, which lost 0 bases and 0 bases, there was a span of 7 bases. CDR3: CASSLEFSSYEQYF. The CDR3 nucleotides read TGCGCCAGCAGCTTGGAATTCAGCTCCTACGAGCAGTACTTC.

The CDR3 coding sequence is TGTGCCAGCAGCATCCGGGACAGGGTCAACGAGCAGTACTTC. Residues: CASSIRDRVNEQYF. The V gene is TRBV7-9, the J gene TRBJ2-7; TRBD1 agrees at 9 bases. Germline V gene sequence: CDR1 SEHNR, CDR2 FQNEAQ (reference sequence). This CDR3 has 14 amino acids. V gave up 5 bases and J gave up 5 bases; unmatched junction bases: 7.

The chain has TRBV2 and TRBJ2-1; weak D call: TRBD2 (6 bases). Germline V CDR1 and CDR2: SNHLY, FYNNEI. V was shortened by 5 bases and J by 6 bases, with 8 bases between the two germline ends. The length of the CDR3 is 12 residues. The CDR3 DNA is TGTGCCAGCAGTTGGGACTTCAATGAGCAGTTCTTC. Encoded protein: CASSWDFNEQFF.

This chain joins TRBV7-3 and TRBJ2-5; weak D call: TRBD2 (5 bases). Trimming stripped 2 bases from V and 4 bases from J, with 8 bases between. Germline CDR1 reads SGHTA; CDR2 reads FQGTGA. The CDR3 loop spans 13 amino acids. CDR3 residues: CASSLAGPETQYF. CDR3 nucleotides: TGTGCCAGCAGCTTAGCGGGCCCAGAGACCCAGTACTTC.

V usage is TRBV27 and J usage is TRBJ2-2; D is possibly TRBD1 (5 bases). V was cut by 5 bases and J by 8 bases, with 15 bases left in between. This CDR3 is built from 14 residues. Per the germline V gene, CDR1 is MNHEY and CDR2 is SMNVEV (reference sequence). The CDR3 protein is CASSIRAQGGELFF. CDR3 sequence (DNA): TGTGCCAGCAGTATCCGGGCTCAGGGAGGGGAGCTGTTTTTT.

The chain combines TRBV7-3 with TRBJ2-1; a weak D match, TRBD2 (5 bases). Trimming pared 3 bases from V and 4 bases from J, leaving 7 bases between. Germline V gene lookup returns CDR1 SGHTA and CDR2 FQGTGA. The CDR3 is made up of 13 amino acids. The CDR3 loop reads CASSFGGYNEQFF. CDR3 bases: TGTGCCAGCAGCTTTGGCGGGTACAATGAGCAGTTCTTC.

The rearrangement joins TRBV19 to TRBJ1-2; tentatively, D is TRBD1 (5 bases). Trimming took 5 bases from V and 7 from J, leaving 14 bases between them. The CDR3 is 13 residues long. CDR1 and CDR2 (germline): LNHDA, SQIVND (reference sequence). DNA of the CDR3: TGTGCCAGTAGTCGGACACCCTCCGGTGGCTACACCTTC. Residues: CASSRTPSGGYTF.

This chain joins TRBV5-1 and TRBJ1-1; 7 nucleotides align to TRBD1. V gave up 4 bases and J gave up 0 bases; unmatched junction bases: 3. The CDR3 extends over 14 amino acids. Germline V gives CDR1 SGHRS, CDR2 YFSETQ. The CDR3 spells CASSQTGVNTEAFF. CDR3 bases: TGCGCCAGCAGCCAAACAGGGGTGAACACTGAAGCTTTCTTT.

The chain recombines TRBV27 with TRBJ2-3, with D possibly TRBD1 on 6 matching bases. The CDR3 sequence is 13 residues long. V was clipped by 6 bases and J by 7 bases, with 14 bases between them. Germline assignment: CDR1 MNHEY and CDR2 SMNVEV (reference sequence). The CDR3 is CASSLTDSNTQYF. DNA of the CDR3: TGTGCCAGCAGCTTGACGGACAGCAATACGCAGTATTTT.

This chain joins TRBV11-2 and TRBJ2-4, with 14 nucleotides matching TRBD2. V lost 5 bases, J lost 8 bases, and 14 bases stayed unmatched. This CDR3 has 18 amino acids. CDR1 and CDR2 (germline): SGHAT, FQNNGV. In DNA, the CDR3 is TGTGCCAGCAGCGTGACCTCCGGGACTAGCGGGGGAGCGGACATTCAGTACTTC. This sequence encodes CASSVTSGTSGGADIQYF.

DNA for the CDR3: TGTGCCAGTAGTGCCCGACTAGCGGGAAGCACAGATACGCAGTATTTT. This codes for CASSARLAGSTDTQYF. This chain connects TRBV19 to TRBJ2-3; 11 bases map to TRBD2. J lost 0 bases, V lost 5 bases, and 4 bases had no gene match. Germline V gives CDR1 LNHDA, CDR2 SQIVND (reference sequence). The CDR3 consists of 16 residues.

J is TRBJ2-3 and V is TRBV5-6; D is unclear. The germline V and J ends were trimmed by 4 bases and 2 bases, with 2 bases remaining between them. Germline-derived CDR1 and CDR2 are SGHDT and YYEEEE. The CDR3 has 11 amino acids. CDR3 DNA sequence: TGTGCCAGCAGCCTCACAGATACGCAGTATTTT. Protein: CASSLTDTQYF.

The chain combines TRBV19 with TRBJ2-7; maybe TRBD1 (6 bases). The CDR3 length is 14 residues. With 1 base removed from V and 5 bases from J, the gap between germline ends came to 12 bases. The germline V gene encodes CDR1 LNHDA and CDR2 SQIVND (reference sequence). CDR3 protein: CASSIAGAGDEQYF. CDR3 in DNA: TGTGCCAGTAGTATAGCCGGGGCAGGGGACGAGCAGTACTTC.

V usage is TRBV5-6 and J usage is TRBJ2-3; a weak D match, TRBD2 (5 bases). CDR1 is SGHDT and CDR2 is YYEEEE in the germline V gene. Deletions cut 2 bases from V and 2 bases from J, with 9 bases between. This CDR3 is 14 amino acids long. The CDR3 DNA reads TGTGCCAGCAGCTTTGCCGGGAACACAGATACGCAGTATTTT. Protein: CASSFAGNTDTQYF.

The V call is TRBV18, the J call TRBJ1-5; D perhaps matches TRBD1 (6 bases). The CDR3 length is 15 residues. The germline V gene has CDR1 KGHSH and CDR2 LQKENI. Trimming took off 0 bases at V and 4 bases at J, with 10 bases between the two ends. The chain's CDR3 is CASSPPTGQNQPQHF. For the CDR3, the DNA is TGTGCCAGCTCACCACCGACAGGCCAGAATCAGCCCCAGCATTTT. The entire variable domain, with the rest obtained from reference TRBV18 and TRBJ1-5, is as follows: NAGVMQNPRHLVRRRGQEARLRCSPMKGHSHVYWYRQLPEEGLKFMVYLQKENIIDESGMPKERFSAEFPKEGPSILRIQQVVRGDSAAYFCASSPPTGQNQPQHFGDGTRLSIL.